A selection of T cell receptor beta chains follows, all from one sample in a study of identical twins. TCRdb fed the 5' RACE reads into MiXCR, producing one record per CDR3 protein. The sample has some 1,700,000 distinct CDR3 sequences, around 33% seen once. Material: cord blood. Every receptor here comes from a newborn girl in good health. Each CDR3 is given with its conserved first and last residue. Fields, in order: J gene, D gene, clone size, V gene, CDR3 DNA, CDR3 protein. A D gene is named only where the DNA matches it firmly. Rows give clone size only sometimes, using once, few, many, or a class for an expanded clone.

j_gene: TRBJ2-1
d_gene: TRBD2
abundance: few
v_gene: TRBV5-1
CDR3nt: TGCGCCAGCAGGGGACTAGCGGGAACTGAGCAGTTCTTC
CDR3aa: CASRGLAGTEQFF

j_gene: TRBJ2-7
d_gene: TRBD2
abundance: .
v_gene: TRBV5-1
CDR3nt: TGCGCCAGCAGCTTAGGTCCTCCTAGCGGAAAAACCTACGAGCAGTACTTC
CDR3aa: CASSLGPPSGKTYEQYF

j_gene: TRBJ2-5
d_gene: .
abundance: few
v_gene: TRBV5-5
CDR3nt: TGTGCCAGCAGCCTGCACTCCGTAGAGACCCAGTACTTC
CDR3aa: CASSLHSVETQYF

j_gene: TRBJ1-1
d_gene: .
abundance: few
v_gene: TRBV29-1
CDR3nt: TGCAGCGTGCGGAGGGTGAGGACTGAAGCTTTCTTT
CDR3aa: CSVRRVRTEAFF

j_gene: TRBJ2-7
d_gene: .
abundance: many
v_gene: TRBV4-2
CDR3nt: TGTGCCAGCAGCCAAGATCACATGGGTGGCTCCTACGAGCAGTACTTC
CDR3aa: CASSQDHMGGSYEQYF

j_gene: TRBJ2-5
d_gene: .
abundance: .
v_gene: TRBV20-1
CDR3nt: TGCAGTGCTAGTCCCGATTGGGGCAGCCGGGAGACCCAGTACTTC
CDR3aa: CSASPDWGSRETQYF

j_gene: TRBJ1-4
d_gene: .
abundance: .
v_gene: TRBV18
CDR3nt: TGTGCCAGCTCACCCGTCGCGGAAAAACTGTTTTTT
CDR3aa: CASSPVAEKLFF

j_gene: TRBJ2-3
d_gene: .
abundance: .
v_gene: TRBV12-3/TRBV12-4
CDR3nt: TGTGCCAGCAGTTTCAAGCGGGTGCGCACAGATACGCAATATTTT
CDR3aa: CASSFKRVRTDTQYF

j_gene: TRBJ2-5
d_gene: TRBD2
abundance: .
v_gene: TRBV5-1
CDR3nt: TGCGCCAGCAGTGCACGACTAGCGGCTTACAATGAGCAGTACTTC
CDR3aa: CASSARLAAYNEQYF

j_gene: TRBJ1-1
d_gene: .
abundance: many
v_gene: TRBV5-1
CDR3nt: TGCGCCAGCAGCTTGGGTGGATTAGAAGCTTTCTTT
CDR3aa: CASSLGGLEAFF

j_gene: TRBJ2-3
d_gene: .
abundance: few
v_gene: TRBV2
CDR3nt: TGTGCCAGCACGGCTACATCGCAGTATTTT
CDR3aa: CASTATSQYF

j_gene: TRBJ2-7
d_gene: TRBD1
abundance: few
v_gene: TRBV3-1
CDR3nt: TGTGCCAGCAGCCAAGGCGCGCCGGGACAGGGTTACGAGCAGTACTTC
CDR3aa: CASSQGAPGQGYEQYF

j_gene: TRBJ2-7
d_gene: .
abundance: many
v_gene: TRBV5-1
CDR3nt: TGTGCCAGCAGCTTAGACCCAGGGACCTACGAGCAGTACTTC
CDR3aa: CASSLDPGTYEQYF

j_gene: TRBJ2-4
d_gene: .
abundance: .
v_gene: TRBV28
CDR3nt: TGTGCCAGCAGCCCCCTCATCGACCCTTTAGCCAAAAACATTCAGTACTTC
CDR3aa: CASSPLIDPLAKNIQYF

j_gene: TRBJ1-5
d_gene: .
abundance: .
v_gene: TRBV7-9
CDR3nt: TGTGCCAGCAGCTTTGCCCTATCAGGCCAGGGGCGTAATCAGCCCCAGCATTTT
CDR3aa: CASSFALSGQGRNQPQHF

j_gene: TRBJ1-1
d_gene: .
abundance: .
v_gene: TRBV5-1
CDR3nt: TGCGCCAGCAGCCCAACCCAGGGGCCTGAAGCTTTCTTT
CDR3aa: CASSPTQGPEAFF

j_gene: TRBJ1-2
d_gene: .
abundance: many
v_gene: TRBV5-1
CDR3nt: TGCGCCAGCAGCTCAAACTCGGGTCTCGATGGCTACACCTTC
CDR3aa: CASSSNSGLDGYTF

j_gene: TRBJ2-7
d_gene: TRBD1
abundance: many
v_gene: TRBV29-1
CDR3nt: TGCAGCGTTGAAGGTAAACTAGGTCCGGGACAGGGCTACGAGCAGTACTTC
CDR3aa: CSVEGKLGPGQGYEQYF

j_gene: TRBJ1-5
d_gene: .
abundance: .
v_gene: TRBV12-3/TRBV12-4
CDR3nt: TGTGCCTGCAGTTTAGGCGGTCAGCCCCAGCATTTT
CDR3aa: CACSLGGQPQHF

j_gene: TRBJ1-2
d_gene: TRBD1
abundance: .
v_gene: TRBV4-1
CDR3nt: TGCGCCAGCAGCCAAGGAGGACAGGGTTTGGGCGGCTACACCTTC
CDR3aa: CASSQGGQGLGGYTF